This T cell receptor (beta chain) is drawn from a study of metastatic and nonmetastatic thyroid tumors. At the level of the study: Across blood and tumor or nodule tissue, repertoires from malignant and benign thyroid patients were compared with one another. Study-level points and caveats: A significant increase in TCR beta diversity was reportedly seen in malignant thyroid tumors relative to benign nodules, in blood and tumor.

All patients were untreated before thyroid surgery. The CDR3 is 12 amino acids. V lost 3 bases and J 4 bases, leaving 9 bases between the germline ends. Germline CDR1 and CDR2: DFQATT and SNEGSKA (reference sequence). How the authors handled the data: Across clinicopathological groups, CDR3 differences served as the basis for building a distant-metastasis classifier for papillary thyroid cancer. TCRdb re-called clones from the PCR reads using MiXCR. The V and J calls come from TCRdb's annotation, not from the publication. Among 20,000 to 30,000 clones, just under 15% were seen once, and the ten largest hold about 3.3%. This clone was recorded a few times. Antigen specificity is unknown.

The clonotype was recovered from a female donor with papillary thyroid cancer or a benign thyroid nodule (not recorded which). Some clones in this sample may be carry-over from other donors' samples. The chain couples TRBV20-1 to TRBJ1-1; D unclear. The sequencing sample was made of blood. In DNA, the CDR3 is TGCAGTGCTAGGGGGTATGTCACTGAAGCTTTCTTT. Amino acid sequence: CSARGYVTEAFF.